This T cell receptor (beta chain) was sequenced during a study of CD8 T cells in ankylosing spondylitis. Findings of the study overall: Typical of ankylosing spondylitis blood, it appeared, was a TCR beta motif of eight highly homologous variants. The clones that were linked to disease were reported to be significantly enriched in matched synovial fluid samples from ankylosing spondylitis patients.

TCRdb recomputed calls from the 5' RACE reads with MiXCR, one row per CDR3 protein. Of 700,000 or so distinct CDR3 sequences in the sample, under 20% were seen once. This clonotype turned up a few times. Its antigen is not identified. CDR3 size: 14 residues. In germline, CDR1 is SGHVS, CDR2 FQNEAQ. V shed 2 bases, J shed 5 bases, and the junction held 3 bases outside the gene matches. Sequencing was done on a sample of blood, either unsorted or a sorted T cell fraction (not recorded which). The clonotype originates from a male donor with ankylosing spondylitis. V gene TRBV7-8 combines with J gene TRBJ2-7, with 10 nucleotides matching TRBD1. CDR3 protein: CASSLRDRGNEQYF. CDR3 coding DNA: TGTGCCAGCAGCTTAAGGGACAGGGGAAACGAGCAGTACTTC.